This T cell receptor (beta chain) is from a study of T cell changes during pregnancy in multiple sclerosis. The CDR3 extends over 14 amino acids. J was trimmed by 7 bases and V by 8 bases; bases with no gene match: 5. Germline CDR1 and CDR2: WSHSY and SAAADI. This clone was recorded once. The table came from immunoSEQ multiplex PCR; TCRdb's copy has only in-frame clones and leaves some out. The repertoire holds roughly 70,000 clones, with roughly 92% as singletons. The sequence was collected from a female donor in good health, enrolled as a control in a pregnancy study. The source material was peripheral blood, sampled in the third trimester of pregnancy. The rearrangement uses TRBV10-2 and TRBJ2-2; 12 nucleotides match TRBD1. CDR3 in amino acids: CASGGTGGGGELFF. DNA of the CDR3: TGCGCCAGCGGAGGGACAGGGGGCGGCGGGGAGCTGTTTTTT.